Described below is a single T cell receptor (beta chain) sequence and its context. The antigen is not known. These data belong to a study of cytomegalovirus exposure and HLA in healthy donors. Study-wide results and limits: According to the study, approximately 150 TCR beta chains were cytomegalovirus-associated. Reports indicated that the classifier achieved high specificity and sensitivity in diagnosing cytomegalovirus status.

Germline V CDR1 and CDR2: GTSNPN, SVGIG (reference sequence). V dropped 0 bases and J dropped 7; count of bases not matched to a gene: 6. This CDR3 has 13 residues. Here immunoSEQ multiplex PCR was the method, and the copy in TCRdb shows in-frame clones only, minus some. The sample lists about 240,000 clones; 70% to 90% were seen once. This rearrangement joins TRBV30 to TRBJ2-7; 7 nucleotides line up with TRBD2. The sequencing input was PBMCs. This TCR was recovered from a woman aged 30 to 39 in good health and CMV-seropositive. CDR3 DNA: TGTGCCTGGAGTGTAATGGCGGGGGAAGAGCAGTACTTC. Its translation: CAWSVMAGEEQYF.